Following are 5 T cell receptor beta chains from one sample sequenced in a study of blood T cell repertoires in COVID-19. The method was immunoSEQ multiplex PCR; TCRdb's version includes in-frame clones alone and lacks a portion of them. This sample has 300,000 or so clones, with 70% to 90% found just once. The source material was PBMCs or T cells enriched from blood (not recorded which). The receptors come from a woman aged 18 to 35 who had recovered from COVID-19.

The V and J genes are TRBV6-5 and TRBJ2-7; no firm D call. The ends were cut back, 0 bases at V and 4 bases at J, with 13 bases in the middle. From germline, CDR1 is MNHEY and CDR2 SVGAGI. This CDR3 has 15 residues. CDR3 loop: CASSYSATVVYEQYF. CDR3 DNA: TGTGCCAGCAGTTACTCGGCAACAGTTGTGTACGAGCAGTACTTC.

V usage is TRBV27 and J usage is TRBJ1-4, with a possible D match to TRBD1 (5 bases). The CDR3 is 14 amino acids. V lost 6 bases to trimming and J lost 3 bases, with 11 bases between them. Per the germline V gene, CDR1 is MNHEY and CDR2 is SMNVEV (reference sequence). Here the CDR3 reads CASRGLGSNEKLFF. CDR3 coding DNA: TGTGCCAGCAGGGGGCTCGGCTCTAATGAAAAACTGTTTTTT.

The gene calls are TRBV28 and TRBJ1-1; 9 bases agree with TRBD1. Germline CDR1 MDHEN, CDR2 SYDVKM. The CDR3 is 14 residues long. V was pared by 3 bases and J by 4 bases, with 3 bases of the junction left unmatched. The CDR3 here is CASSLEDRGTEAFF. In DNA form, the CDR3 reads TGTGCCAGCAGTTTGGAGGACAGGGGCACTGAAGCTTTCTTT.

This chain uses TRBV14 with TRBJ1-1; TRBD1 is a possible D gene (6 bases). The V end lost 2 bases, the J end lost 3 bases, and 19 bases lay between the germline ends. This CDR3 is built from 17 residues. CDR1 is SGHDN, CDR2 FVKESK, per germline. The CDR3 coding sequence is TGTGCCAGCAGCCAAAAACAGGGAATCGGGGATGACACTGAAGCTTTCTTT. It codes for CASSQKQGIGDDTEAFF.

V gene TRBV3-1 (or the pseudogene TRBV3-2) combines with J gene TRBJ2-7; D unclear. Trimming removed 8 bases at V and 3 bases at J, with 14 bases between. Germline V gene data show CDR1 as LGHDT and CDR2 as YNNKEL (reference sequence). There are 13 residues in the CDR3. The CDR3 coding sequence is TGTGCCAGCCGCCCTCCCGGCGGCTACGAGCAGTACTTC. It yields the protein CASRPPGGYEQYF.